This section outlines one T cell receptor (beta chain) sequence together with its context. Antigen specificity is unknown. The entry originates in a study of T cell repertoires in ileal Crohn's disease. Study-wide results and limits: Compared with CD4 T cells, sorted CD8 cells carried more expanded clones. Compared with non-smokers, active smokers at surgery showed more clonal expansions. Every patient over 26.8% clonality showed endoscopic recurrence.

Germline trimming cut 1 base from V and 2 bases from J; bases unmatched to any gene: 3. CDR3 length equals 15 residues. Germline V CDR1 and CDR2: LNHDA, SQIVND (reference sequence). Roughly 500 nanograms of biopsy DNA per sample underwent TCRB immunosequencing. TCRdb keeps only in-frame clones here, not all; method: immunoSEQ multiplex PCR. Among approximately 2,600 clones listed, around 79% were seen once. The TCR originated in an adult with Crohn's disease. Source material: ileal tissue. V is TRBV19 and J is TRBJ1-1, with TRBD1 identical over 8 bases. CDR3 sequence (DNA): TGTGCCAGTAGTATAGGACAGGGGACAAACACTGAAGCTTTCTTT. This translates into CASSIGQGTNTEAFF.